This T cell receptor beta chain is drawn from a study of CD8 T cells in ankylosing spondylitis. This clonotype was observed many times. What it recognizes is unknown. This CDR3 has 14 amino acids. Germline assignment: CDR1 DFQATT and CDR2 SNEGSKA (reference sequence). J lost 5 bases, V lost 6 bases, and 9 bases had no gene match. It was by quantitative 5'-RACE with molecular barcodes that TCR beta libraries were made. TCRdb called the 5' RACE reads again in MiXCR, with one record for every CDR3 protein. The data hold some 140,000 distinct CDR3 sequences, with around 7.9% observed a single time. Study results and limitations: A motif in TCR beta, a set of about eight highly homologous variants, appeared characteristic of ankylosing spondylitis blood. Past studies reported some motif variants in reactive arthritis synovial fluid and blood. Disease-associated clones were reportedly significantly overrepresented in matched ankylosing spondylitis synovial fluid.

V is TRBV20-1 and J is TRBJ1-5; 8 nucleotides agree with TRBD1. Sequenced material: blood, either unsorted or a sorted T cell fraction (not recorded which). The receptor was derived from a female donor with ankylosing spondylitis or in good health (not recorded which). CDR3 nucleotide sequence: TGCAGTGCCCGCACACCGACAGGGGATCAGCCCCAGCATTTT. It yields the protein CSARTPTGDQPQHF.